This T cell receptor beta chain was documented in a study of OX40 agonist ivuxolimab in advanced cancers. Regarding the study as a whole: On average, CD8+ T cells had more expanded clones than CD4+. At 0.1-3.0 mg/kg, partial responders had clonal expansion among the lowest observed.

TCRdb's copy holds only in-frame clones and misses some; the assay was immunoSEQ multiplex PCR. The data show approximately 68,000 clones, roughly 80% seen once. Germline V lookup: CDR1 SQVTM, CDR2 ANQGSEA. Trimming left V 4 bases short and J 8 bases short, with 5 bases between. The length of the CDR3 is 9 residues. Points on this clone: Its antigen is undetermined.

The sequenced sample was CD4+ or CD8+ T cells sorted from blood, obtained in a trial of the OX40 agonist ivuxolimab. This rearrangement joins TRBV29-1 to TRBJ1-2, with no clear D. This sequence originates from an adult with an advanced solid tumor such as melanoma, head and neck, liver or kidney cancer. CDR3 sequence: CSVVVGYTF. For the CDR3, the DNA is TGCAGCGTTGTGGTAGGCTACACCTTC.